Listed below are T cell receptor beta chains from one sample, sequenced in a study of monozygotic twins with inflammatory bowel disease. No DNA is given; TCRdb re-called the 5' RACE reads and lists each CDR3 protein once. The table lists roughly 170,000 distinct CDR3 sequences. Sequencing was done on a sample of blood. The source is a human donor with ulcerative colitis or Crohn's disease, or a healthy co-twin of an affected twin (not recorded which). The CDR3 runs from the conserved cysteine through the conserved F or W. Fields, in order: J gene, V gene, CDR3 protein.

>TRBJ2-5|TRBV10-2
CASSGSSGGEETQYF
>TRBJ2-3|TRBV5-1
CASHTSQGLAGDTQYF
>TRBJ2-6|TRBV11-1
CASSTGGAPSSGANVLTF
>TRBJ2-2|TRBV18
CASSPPLGSATGELFF
>TRBJ2-7|TRBV11-2
CASSLLSGASYEQYF
>TRBJ2-7|TRBV12-3/TRBV12-4
CASSELTIHEQYF
>TRBJ1-2|TRBV27
CASRDQGGGYTF
>TRBJ2-3|TRBV12-5
CASGLAGVTDTQYF
>TRBJ1-2|TRBV15
CATSITGINYGYTF
>TRBJ1-4|TRBV20-1
CSAGTGADKLFF
>TRBJ2-3|TRBV9
CASSPQGHNTDTQYF
>TRBJ2-1|TRBV21-1
CASSALAGPFF
>TRBJ2-7|TRBV27
CASSSTSHLYEQYF
>TRBJ2-3|TRBV12-3/TRBV12-4
CASSRGQTQYF
>TRBJ2-7|TRBV29-1
CSVQESYEQYF
>TRBJ1-1|TRBV7-2
CASTPRTEAFF
>TRBJ1-2|TRBV10-3
CAISELRQIEVYGYTF
>TRBJ1-6|TRBV11-2
CASSPTTRQNYNSPLHF
>TRBJ1-1|TRBV11-2
CASRHSFGQNTEAFF
>TRBJ1-3|TRBV3-1
CASSQPTGVSGNTIYF
>TRBJ1-6|TRBV4-3
CASSQDRTGNSPLHF
>TRBJ1-2|TRBV5-6
CASSLVSYGYTF
>TRBJ2-2|TRBV7-9
CASSFRQGAGELFF
>TRBJ1-3|TRBV18
CASSPQATDYSGNTIYF
>TRBJ1-2|TRBV18
CASSLGRTDHYGYTF
>TRBJ2-5|TRBV5-1
CASSFWFQETQYF
>TRBJ2-1|TRBV14
CASSHLSNEQFF
>TRBJ1-1|TRBV5-6
CASSFTTGRTEAFF
>TRBJ2-7|TRBV6-5
CASSTSTDAYEQYF
>TRBJ1-5|TRBV7-6
CASSLGGHHSNQPQHF
>TRBJ2-7|TRBV4-3
CASSRRDYEQYF
>TRBJ2-1|TRBV6-2/TRBV6-3
CGTKLAGGPGNEQFF
>TRBJ2-2|TRBV7-2
CASSFKSPPGELFF
>TRBJ2-6|TRBV15
CATSRVPTGSGANVLTF
>TRBJ2-2|TRBV24-1
CATSPDIGELFF
>TRBJ1-2|TRBV30
CAVWRGEWDYGYTF
>TRBJ2-7|TRBV7-2
CASRLGGGGSYEQYF
>TRBJ1-3|TRBV10-3
CASGARNTIYF
>TRBJ2-5|TRBV12-3/TRBV12-4
CASSLMEETQYF
>TRBJ2-1|TRBV18
CASSPQQGDYYNEQFF
>TRBJ2-1|TRBV7-2
CASSRPGQSNNEQFF
>TRBJ2-5|TRBV5-8
CASSTAPGTGRRETQYF
>TRBJ1-2|TRBV13
CASSRNRGDGYTF
>TRBJ2-1|TRBV6-5
CASKLGSSYNEQFF
>TRBJ2-3|TRBV6-4
CASSAGSRGGRDTQYF
>TRBJ2-7|TRBV7-2
CASSLVTGLGEQYF
>TRBJ1-4|TRBV7-6
CASSGMGRINEKLFF
>TRBJ2-3|TRBV15
CATRLAGGGIDTQYF
>TRBJ2-3|TRBV24-1
CATSEAGRTDTQYF
>TRBJ2-7|TRBV7-9
CASSPTGQGPPYEQYF
>TRBJ2-1|TRBV7-2
CASSLGPGKFF
>TRBJ1-2|TRBV20-1
CRPAAGGLNYGYTF
>TRBJ1-1|TRBV7-2
CASSPYRGRTNTEAFF
>TRBJ2-3|TRBV15
CATSRDRLTDTQYF
>TRBJ2-2|TRBV5-4
CASSYRGQSGELFF